The 9 T cell receptor beta chains listed next were all sequenced from one sample in a study of blood T cell dynamics during melanoma immunotherapy (dated by TCRdb to about 2020). The protocol used for the library was the immunoSEQ multiplex PCR assay. TCRdb's version of the immuneACCESS table is confined to in-frame rearrangements and falls short of the full clone set. An unresolved V gene accounts for under half of the shortfall where checked; the remainder is of unknown origin. The sample profile shows roughly 30,000 clones; 75% to 90% of them were found once. Together, the top ten hold approximately 10% of the sample. In the paper's terms, the time point label means: week 3, after first cycle of checkpoint inhibitor. This specimen consisted of blood, obtained from a patient treated with checkpoint blockade. The receptors derive from a human donor with melanoma.

The chain carries TRBV6-6 and TRBJ1-3; D not certain. CDR1 is MNHNY and CDR2 is SVGAGI in the germline V gene (reference sequence). V was shortened by 0 bases and J by 3 bases, with 0 bases between the two germline ends. The CDR3 contains 12 residues. CDR3 DNA: TGTGCCAGCAGTTACTCTGGAAACACCATATATTTT. Translating it yields CASSYSGNTIYF.

The V call is TRBV5-4, the J call TRBJ2-5; 9 nucleotides line up with TRBD2. This CDR3 has 16 amino acids. With 3 bases clipped from V and 1 base from J, the junction kept 7 bases outside the gene matches. Germline CDR1 is SGHNT and CDR2 is YYREEE (reference sequence). CDR3: CASSSGERGVQETQYF. Here the CDR3 DNA reads TGTGCCAGCAGCTCCGGGGAGCGGGGGGTCCAAGAGACCCAGTACTTC. The full variable domain, with the rest looked up from reference TRBV5-4 and TRBJ2-5, is ETGVTQSPTHLIKTRGQQVTLRCSSQSGHNTVSWYQQALGQGPQFIFQYYREEENGRGNFPPRFSGLQFPNYSSELNVNALELDDSALYLCASSSGERGVQETQYFGPGTRLLVL.

The rearrangement links TRBV1 to TRBJ1-3. TRBV1 is designated a pseudogene. CDR3 size: 15 residues. CDR3 in amino acids: CTSSRGRISGNTIYF. The CDR3 bases are TGCACCAGCAGCCGGGGGAGGATCTCTGGAAACACCATATATTTT.

The V call is TRBV5-1, the J call TRBJ2-1; TRBD1 matches 7 bases. Germline assignment: CDR1 SGHRS and CDR2 YFSETQ. The CDR3 spans 15 residues. Trimming cost V 0 bases and J 3 bases; bases outside gene matches: 3. In nucleotides, the CDR3 is TGCGCCAGCAGCTTGGCCGGGACAGACTACAATGAGCAGTTCTTC. Amino acid sequence: CASSLAGTDYNEQFF.

The chain combines TRBV10-2 with TRBJ2-1; D possibly corresponds to TRBD2 (7 bases). This CDR3 has 14 amino acids. The germline gives CDR1 WSHSY, CDR2 SAAADI. V lost 9 bases to trimming and J lost 4 bases, with 16 bases between them. The CDR3 spells CASLGGDTYNEQFF. As DNA, the CDR3 is TGCGCCAGTTTAGGGGGGGACACATACAATGAGCAGTTCTTC.

The CDR3 DNA reads as TGTGCCAGCAGTGAAGCGGAAGGGACCGGGCGGCCCCAGCATTTT. Its protein is CASSEAEGTGRPQHF. This chain uses TRBV6-1 with TRBJ1-5; tentative D call: TRBD1 (5 bases). V gave up 0 bases and J gave up 9 bases, with 15 bases separating them. CDR1 and CDR2 (germline): MNHNS, SASEGT. This CDR3 contains 15 residues.

This clone has a handful of counts. The chain links TRBV6-5 to TRBJ2-7; D is unclear. V lost 2 bases and J lost 0, with 8 bases in between. This CDR3 region has 14 residues. Germline-derived CDR1 and CDR2 are MNHEY and SVGAGI. The CDR3 loop reads CASSYSSSSYEQYF. CDR3 bases: TGTGCCAGCAGTTACAGTTCAAGCTCCTACGAGCAGTACTTC.

The chain carries TRBV7-9 and TRBJ2-1; a weak D match, TRBD1 (5 bases). CDR1 SEHNR and CDR2 FQNEAQ come from the germline V gene (reference sequence). This CDR3 is 19 amino acids long. The V and J ends lost 5 bases and 0 bases respectively, with 23 bases between them. This chain's CDR3 is CASSPVRSFGAHSYNEQFF. The CDR3 DNA sequence: TGTGCCAGCAGCCCCGTGCGCAGTTTTGGGGCTCACTCCTACAATGAGCAGTTCTTC.

The CDR3 DNA reads as TGTGCCAGTAGTATAGATCGGGCTAGCGGTTCCTACGAGCAGTACTTC. Residues: CASSIDRASGSYEQYF. The chain couples TRBV19 to TRBJ2-7; 7 bases are shared with TRBD2. There are 16 residues in the CDR3. Germline V gene lookup returns CDR1 LNHDA and CDR2 SQIVND (reference sequence). V lost 0 bases to trimming and J lost 1 base; unmatched junction nucleotides: 6.